A selection of T cell receptor beta chains follows, all from one sample in a study of blood T cell repertoires in COVID-19. Data came from immunoSEQ multiplex PCR; TCRdb stores just in-frame clones and leaves some out. The sample includes more than 70,000 clones, roughly 80% of them seen just once. Sequenced sample: peripheral blood. The receptors originated from a human donor in a cohort sampled during active COVID-19. The CDR3 runs from the conserved cysteine through the conserved F or W. Fields, in order: V gene, clone size, J gene, D gene, CDR3 protein, CDR3 DNA. D genes are given only for firm matches. Rows may omit the clone size; those that give it use once, few, many or a size class.

v_gene: TRBV28
abundance: NA
j_gene: TRBJ1-4
d_gene: NA
CDR3aa: CASSWGGANEKLFF
CDR3nt: TGTGCCAGCAGCTGGGGGGGCGCTAATGAAAAACTGTTTTTT

v_gene: TRBV5-1
abundance: once
j_gene: TRBJ2-1
d_gene: TRBD1
CDR3aa: CASSPNEGAGNEQFF
CDR3nt: TGCGCCAGCAGCCCGAATGAGGGGGCAGGGAATGAGCAGTTCTTC

v_gene: TRBV3-1/TRBV3-2
abundance: NA
j_gene: TRBJ2-7
d_gene: NA
CDR3aa: CASSLLGRYEQYF
CDR3nt: TGTGCCAGCAGCCTCCTGGGGAGGTACGAGCAGTACTTC

v_gene: TRBV27
abundance: NA
j_gene: TRBJ2-1
d_gene: NA
CDR3aa: CASSLELAGNEQFF
CDR3nt: TGTGCCAGCAGTTTGGAGCTGGCTGGAAATGAGCAGTTCTTC

v_gene: TRBV19
abundance: NA
j_gene: TRBJ2-2
d_gene: TRBD1
CDR3aa: CASSQPGTGITGELFF
CDR3nt: TGTGCCAGTAGTCAACCCGGGACAGGAATCACCGGGGAGCTGTTTTTT

v_gene: TRBV6-6
abundance: NA
j_gene: TRBJ2-1
d_gene: NA
CDR3aa: CASSYDSSSNEQFF
CDR3nt: TGTGCCAGCAGTTACGACAGCTCGAGCAATGAGCAGTTCTTC

v_gene: TRBV5-6
abundance: NA
j_gene: TRBJ1-5
d_gene: NA
CDR3aa: CASSAGLINQPQHF
CDR3nt: TGTGCCAGCAGCGCCGGACTGATCAATCAGCCCCAGCATTTT

v_gene: TRBV5-1
abundance: NA
j_gene: TRBJ2-7
d_gene: TRBD1
CDR3aa: CASSLVAGGSYEQYF
CDR3nt: TGCGCCAGCAGCTTGGTTGCAGGGGGCTCCTACGAGCAGTACTTC

v_gene: TRBV5-6
abundance: NA
j_gene: TRBJ2-1
d_gene: TRBD2
CDR3aa: CASSLRRGGGYNEQFF
CDR3nt: TGTGCCAGCAGCCTCCGCCGGGGCGGGGGTTACAATGAGCAGTTCTTC

v_gene: TRBV5-4
abundance: NA
j_gene: TRBJ2-3
d_gene: TRBD2
CDR3aa: CASSIPGLAGGEGTQYF
CDR3nt: TGTGCCAGCAGCATCCCGGGACTAGCGGGAGGGGAGGGTACGCAGTATTTT